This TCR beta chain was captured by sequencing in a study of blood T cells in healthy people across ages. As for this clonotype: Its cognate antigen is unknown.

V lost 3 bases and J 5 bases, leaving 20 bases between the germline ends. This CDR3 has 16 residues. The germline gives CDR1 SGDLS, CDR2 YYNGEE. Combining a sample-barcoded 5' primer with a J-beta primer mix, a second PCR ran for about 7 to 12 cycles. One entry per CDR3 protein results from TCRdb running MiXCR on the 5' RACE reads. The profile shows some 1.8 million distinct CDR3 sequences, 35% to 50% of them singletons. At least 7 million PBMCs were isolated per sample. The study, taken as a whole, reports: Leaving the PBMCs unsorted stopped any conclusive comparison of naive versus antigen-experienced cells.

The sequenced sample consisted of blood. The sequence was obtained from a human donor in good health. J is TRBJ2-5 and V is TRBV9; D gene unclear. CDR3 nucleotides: TGTGCCAGCAGCGCAACGGCTACATCGCGGTTGGAGACCCAGTACTTC. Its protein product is CASSATATSRLETQYF.